The rows below give T cell receptor beta chains drawn from one sample of a study of CD4 T cells in relation to SARS-CoV-2 and coronaviruses. Libraries were prepared by immunoSEQ multiplex PCR; TCRdb keeps only in-frame clonotypes and omits some of them. The data show 50,000 to 70,000 clones, with just over 90% seen just once and approximately 0.4% held by the top ten. The sequencing input was naive CD4+ T cells from PBMCs. The receptors shown here come from an adult with COVID-19. Each CDR3 is given with its conserved first and last residue. The D gene is left open where the match is weak. Clone size is given for some rows only: seen once, a few or many times, or a class if the clone is expanded.

clone size	V gene	D gene	J gene	CDR3 protein	CDR3 DNA
once	TRBV3-1/TRBV3-2	TRBD2	TRBJ2-7	CASRPSGSINEQYF	TGTGCCAGCAGACCGAGCGGGAGCATCAACGAGCAGTACTTC
NA	TRBV5-1	NA	TRBJ1-6	CASSLSFMGSPLHF	TGCGCCAGCAGCTTATCATTCATGGGTTCACCCCTCCACTTT
NA	TRBV7-2	NA	TRBJ2-7	CASSYGGTSSSYEQYF	TGTGCCAGCAGCTATGGGGGGACATCGAGCTCCTACGAGCAGTACTTC
NA	TRBV15	TRBD2	TRBJ2-7	CATSREVWTSGSHEQYF	TGTGCCACCAGCAGAGAAGTGTGGACTAGCGGGAGCCACGAGCAGTACTTC
NA	TRBV6-2/TRBV6-3	NA	TRBJ2-2	CASSYRRNELYTGELFF	TGTGCCAGCAGTTACCGCCGGAACGAACTATACACCGGGGAGCTGTTTTTT
NA	TRBV4-1	NA	TRBJ1-4	CASSQRDGLNEKLFF	TGCGCCAGCAGCCAAAGGGACGGTTTAAATGAAAAACTGTTTTTT
NA	TRBV9	TRBD2	TRBJ2-7	CASSVAAAGEYEQYF	TGTGCCAGCAGCGTAGCGGCTGCGGGAGAATACGAGCAGTACTTC
NA	TRBV5-4	NA	TRBJ2-7	CASSFQGPAEQYF	TGTGCCAGCAGCTTCCAGGGTCCGGCCGAGCAGTACTTC
NA	TRBV10-3	NA	TRBJ2-3	CAISEGMLAASTDTQYF	TGTGCCATCAGTGAAGGTATGCTAGCAGCTAGCACAGATACGCAGTATTTT
NA	TRBV7-2	NA	TRBJ1-4	CASSLQGATNEKLFF	TGTGCCAGCAGCTTACAGGGTGCAACTAATGAAAAACTGTTTTTT
NA	TRBV3-1/TRBV3-2	NA	TRBJ2-4	CASSQFAAPDIQYF	TGTGCCAGCAGCCAATTTGCAGCGCCAGACATTCAGTACTTC
once	TRBV3-1/TRBV3-2	TRBD1	TRBJ1-2	CASRQGTAGQGACGYTF	TGTGCCAGCAGACAAGGAACCGCTGGACAGGGGGCCTGTGGCTACACCTTC
NA	TRBV18	NA	TRBJ2-1	CASSPGEGNEQFF	TGTGCCAGCTCACCTGGGGAAGGCAATGAGCAGTTCTTC
NA	TRBV19	TRBD1	TRBJ1-4	CASSIGRAGGEEKLFF	TGTGCCAGTAGTATAGGTCGGGCAGGGGGTGAGGAAAAACTGTTTTTT
NA	TRBV29-1	NA	TRBJ2-7	CSVEDSAGEQYF	TGCAGCGTTGAAGACTCTGCGGGGGAGCAGTACTTC
NA	TRBV6-1	NA	TRBJ1-2	CASSEAHGEGYGYTF	TGTGCCAGCAGTGAAGCGCACGGAGAGGGCTATGGCTACACCTTC
NA	TRBV7-2	NA	TRBJ2-7	CASSTPTGRTYEQYF	TGTGCCAGCAGCACGCCGACAGGCCGAACCTACGAGCAGTACTTC
few	TRBV19	TRBD1	TRBJ2-7	CASGDSYEQYF	TGTGCCAGTGGGGACAGCTACGAGCAGTACTTC
NA	TRBV27	TRBD2	TRBJ2-1	CASSLRRLAEQFF	TGTGCCAGCAGTTTAAGGAGACTAGCCGAGCAGTTCTTC
NA	TRBV5-5	NA	TRBJ2-7	CASSLVGAVAYF	TGTGCCAGCAGCTTGGTCGGGGCAGTGGCGTACTTC
NA	TRBV5-1	NA	TRBJ2-1	CASQPRGDSYNEQFF	TGCGCCAGCCAGCCCCGAGGGGACTCCTACAATGAGCAGTTCTTC
NA	TRBV9	NA	TRBJ2-3	CASSPRDSRGRTIPDTQYF	TGTGCCAGCAGCCCGCGGGACAGCCGAGGGAGAACGATCCCAGATACGCAGTATTTT
NA	TRBV5-1	TRBD1	TRBJ1-1	CASSFDRGWPFF	TGCGCCAGCAGCTTTGACAGGGGTTGGCCTTTCTTT
NA	TRBV7-3	TRBD2	TRBJ2-1	CASSPRGLWGGEQFF	TGTGCCAGCAGCCCACGGGGCCTATGGGGGGGTGAGCAGTTCTTC
NA	TRBV6-2/TRBV6-3	TRBD2	TRBJ2-7	CASSQDTASGAYEQYF	TGTGCCAGCAGCCAAGATACGGCTAGCGGGGCCTACGAGCAGTACTTC
NA	TRBV5-1	TRBD1	TRBJ1-2	CASSLKGQGNYGYTF	TGCGCCAGCAGCTTGAAAGGACAGGGTAACTATGGCTACACCTTC
NA	TRBV9	NA	TRBJ2-5	CASSVASVDPQETQYF	TGTGCCAGCAGCGTAGCTTCAGTAGACCCACAAGAGACCCAGTACTTC
NA	TRBV7-3	NA	TRBJ2-3	CASSLLPNPDTQYF	TGTGCCAGCAGCTTATTACCGAACCCAGATACGCAGTATTTT
NA	TRBV29-1	TRBD2	TRBJ2-7	CSVEGELAGVPYEQYF	TGCAGCGTTGAAGGGGAGCTAGCGGGAGTACCCTACGAGCAGTACTTC
NA	TRBV29-1	NA	TRBJ1-4	CSVEDLASNEKLFF	TGCAGCGTTGAAGATCTTGCCAGCAATGAAAAACTGTTTTTT
NA	TRBV14	TRBD1	TRBJ1-2	CASSQIGQGMLNYGYTF	TGTGCCAGCAGCCAGATCGGACAGGGGATGCTAAACTATGGCTACACCTTC
NA	TRBV7-3	TRBD2	TRBJ2-5	CASSLLGLAGGRETQYF	TGTGCCAGCAGCTTACTGGGACTAGCGGGAGGGCGCGAGACCCAGTACTTC
NA	TRBV5-8	NA	TRBJ2-1	CASSLGRSSYNEQFF	TGTGCCAGCAGCTTGGGTAGGTCGTCCTACAATGAGCAGTTCTTC
NA	TRBV4-1	TRBD2	TRBJ2-3	CASSQDDPLLAGVTDTQYF	TGCGCCAGCAGCCAAGATGACCCTCTACTAGCGGGAGTTACAGATACGCAGTATTTT
NA	TRBV6-5	NA	TRBJ2-1	CASSYRIFGADNEQFF	TGTGCCAGCAGTTACCGAATTTTCGGGGCTGACAATGAGCAGTTCTTC
NA	TRBV19	TRBD2	TRBJ2-7	CASSIGAGGPYEQYF	TGTGCCAGTAGTATAGGAGCGGGAGGGCCCTACGAGCAGTACTTC
few	TRBV5-4	NA	TRBJ1-2	CASSLQGPYYGYTF	TGTGCCAGCAGCTTGCAGGGGCCATACTATGGCTACACCTTC
NA	TRBV28	NA	TRBJ1-1	CASSRAGHRIENTEAFF	TGTGCCAGCAGCCGGGCGGGACACCGGATAGAGAACACTGAAGCTTTCTTT
NA	TRBV7-2	TRBD1	TRBJ2-3	CASSLAAGGIDTQYF	TGTGCCAGCAGCCTGGCGGCAGGGGGCATAGATACGCAGTATTTT
NA	TRBV2	NA	TRBJ2-7	CAGRSSYEQYF	TGTGCAGGCCGTAGCTCCTACGAGCAGTACTTC
once	TRBV18	NA	TRBJ1-3	CASSPQGNSGNTIYF	TGTGCCAGCTCACCACAGGGGAACTCTGGAAACACCATATATTTT
NA	TRBV19	TRBD2	TRBJ2-7	CASSNSPSGGGRGEQYF	TGTGCCAGTAGCAACTCCCCGTCCGGGGGGGGACGGGGGGAGCAGTACTTC
NA	TRBV18	NA	TRBJ2-3	CASSPRPLGTDTQYF	TGTGCCAGCTCACCACGGCCCCTAGGCACAGATACGCAGTATTTT
few	TRBV28	NA	TRBJ1-1	CASSPQGNTEAFF	TGTGCCAGCAGTCCGCAGGGGAACACTGAAGCTTTCTTT
NA	TRBV10-2	NA	TRBJ2-3	CASIAAREQYF	TGCGCCAGCATAGCGGCCAGGGAGCAGTATTTT
NA	TRBV20-1	NA	TRBJ1-4	CSAYENEKLFF	TGCAGTGCATACGAAAACGAAAAACTGTTTTTT
few	TRBV3-1/TRBV3-2	NA	TRBJ2-1	CASSYGSGPTYNEQFF	TGTGCCAGCAGTTACGGTAGCGGCCCCACATACAATGAGCAGTTCTTC
NA	TRBV5-1	TRBD1	TRBJ2-2	CASSLDGQGPTNTGELFF	TGCGCCAGCAGCTTGGACGGACAGGGGCCCACGAACACCGGGGAGCTGTTTTTT
NA	TRBV5-6	NA	TRBJ2-5	CASSLFYGQAQETQYF	TGTGCCAGCAGCTTGTTTTACGGGCAGGCCCAAGAGACCCAGTACTTC
NA	TRBV18	TRBD2	TRBJ2-5	CASSQTLASGNAWQETQYF	TGTGCCAGCTCACAGACCCTGGCTAGCGGGAATGCATGGCAAGAGACCCAGTACTTC
NA	TRBV29-1	NA	TRBJ2-7	CSVTGRSSYEQYF	TGCAGCGTAACAGGTAGAAGCTCCTACGAGCAGTACTTC
NA	TRBV20-1	NA	TRBJ1-2	CSAGAGYGYTF	TGCAGTGCTGGAGCAGGGTATGGCTACACCTTC
NA	TRBV28	TRBD2	TRBJ2-3	CASRGLAGGDTQYF	TGTGCCAGCAGGGGACTAGCGGGAGGGGATACGCAGTATTTT
NA	TRBV29-1	TRBD1	TRBJ2-7	CSGGPTGFEQYF	TGCAGCGGGGGCCCGACAGGGTTCGAGCAGTACTTC